The 10 T cell receptor beta chains given below trace back to one sample, sequenced in a study of blood T cell repertoires in COVID-19 (dated by TCRdb to the early 2020s). Library preparation used the immunoSEQ multiplex PCR assay. Sourced from immuneACCESS, this table was stored by TCRdb with only in-frame sequences that have V and J called. A share of the clones is absent; for the studies checked, an unresolved V gene accounts for under half, and the remainder has no known explanation. For this sample there are 300,000 to 400,000 clones; more than 80% appear just once. Approximately 3% of the sample is in the top ten clones. Material for sequencing was peripheral blood. These receptors all come from a woman in her twenties or thirties with COVID-19, enrolled during active disease.

This clone was recorded only once. The chain has TRBV10-3 and TRBJ2-3, with D possibly matching TRBD2 (6 bases). V lost 11 bases to trimming and J lost 2 bases, with 32 bases between them. The CDR3 consists of 19 residues. Germline CDR1 is ENHRY and CDR2 is SYGVKD. The CDR3 coding sequence is TGTGCCTATCCCCTTGAGATGGGGGGAAGGACGATAACCACAGATACGCAGTATTTT. Amino acids: CAYPLEMGGRTITTDTQYF.

V is TRBV19 and J is TRBJ2-3; 8 bases align to TRBD1. The CDR3 covers 16 residues. CDR1 is LNHDA and CDR2 is SQIVND in the germline V gene (reference sequence). After removal of 5 bases from V and 3 bases from J, the junction contained 10 bases not matched to a gene. The chain's CDR3 is CASSSRQGWSTDTQYF. The DNA of the CDR3 is TGTGCCAGTAGTTCGAGACAGGGGTGGAGTACAGATACGCAGTATTTT.

V gene TRBV9 combines with J gene TRBJ2-6; no clear D. Germline-derived CDR1 and CDR2 are SGDLS and YYNGEE. V lost 7 bases, J lost 0 bases, and 2 bases lay in between. The CDR3 is made up of 12 amino acids. The CDR3 nucleotides are TGTGCCAGCCACTCTGGGGCCAACGTCCTGACTTTC. Amino acids: CASHSGANVLTF.

The chain joins TRBV28 to TRBJ2-7; D is possibly TRBD1 (6 bases). The V gene lost 7 bases and the J gene lost 9 bases, with 16 bases spanning the gap. CDR3 length: 12 amino acids. Germline V gives CDR1 MDHEN, CDR2 SYDVKM. The CDR3 nucleotides are TGTGCCAGCAATCGGTGGGGGCGGAGGCAGTACGTC. Translated: CASNRWGRRQYV.

The V and J genes are TRBV7-9 and TRBJ2-2; 11 nucleotides align to TRBD2. The CDR3 has 16 amino acids. Per germline, CDR1 SEHNR and CDR2 FQNEAQ (reference sequence). Unmatched junction bases numbered 6, after V lost 4 bases and J lost 5 bases. CDR3 amino acids: CASSSLAGGGTGELFF. CDR3 DNA sequence: TGTGCCAGCAGCTCCCTAGCGGGAGGCGGGACCGGGGAGCTGTTTTTT.

The V and J genes are TRBV30 and TRBJ2-2; possibly TRBD2 for D (6 bases). Germline V gene lookup returns CDR1 GTSNPN and CDR2 SVGIG (reference sequence). The CDR3 extends over 12 amino acids. V was trimmed by 3 bases and J by 6 bases, leaving 8 bases between them. The CDR3 sequence: CAWRWGAGELFF. CDR3 in DNA: TGTGCCTGGAGGTGGGGGGCCGGGGAGCTGTTTTTT.

The gene calls are TRBV7-2 and TRBJ2-7; 12 bases map to TRBD2. Germline trimming cut 3 bases from V and 6 bases from J; bases unmatched to any gene: 9. The germline V gene encodes CDR1 SGHTA and CDR2 FQGNSA. This CDR3 has 16 residues. CDR3 loop: CASSLRLAGDFGEQYV. CDR3 DNA: TGTGCCAGCAGCTTGAGACTAGCGGGAGACTTTGGCGAGCAGTACGTC.

J is TRBJ2-7 and V is TRBV7-9; no clear D. The CDR3 covers 12 residues. V dropped 2 bases and J dropped 6 bases, with 8 bases sitting between them. Looked up from germline, CDR1 is SEHNR and CDR2 is FQNEAQ (reference sequence). The CDR3 region is CASSLLVGEQYF. For the CDR3, the DNA is TGTGCCAGCAGCTTACTAGTTGGCGAGCAGTACTTC.

In this sample, this clone turned up once. The gene calls are TRBV5-1 and TRBJ2-3; 8 positions match TRBD2. The germline V gene encodes CDR1 SGHRS and CDR2 YFSETQ. The CDR3 runs 15 residues. V dropped 4 bases and J dropped 5; count of bases not matched to a gene: 9. The DNA for the CDR3 is TGCGCCAGCAGCCCATTGAGCGGGAGTGGAGATACGCAGTATTTT. Translated: CASSPLSGSGDTQYF.

This clone appeared a single time. The chain is built from TRBV6-5 and TRBJ2-1, with 11 bases fitting TRBD2. CDR1 and CDR2 (germline): MNHEY, SVGAGI. V was pared by 7 bases and J by 6 bases, with 8 bases of the junction left unmatched. This CDR3 spans 15 amino acids. As DNA, the CDR3 is TGTGCCAGCACCTTACTAGCGGGAGCCCTCAATGAGCAGTTCTTC. Its protein product is CASTLLAGALNEQFF.